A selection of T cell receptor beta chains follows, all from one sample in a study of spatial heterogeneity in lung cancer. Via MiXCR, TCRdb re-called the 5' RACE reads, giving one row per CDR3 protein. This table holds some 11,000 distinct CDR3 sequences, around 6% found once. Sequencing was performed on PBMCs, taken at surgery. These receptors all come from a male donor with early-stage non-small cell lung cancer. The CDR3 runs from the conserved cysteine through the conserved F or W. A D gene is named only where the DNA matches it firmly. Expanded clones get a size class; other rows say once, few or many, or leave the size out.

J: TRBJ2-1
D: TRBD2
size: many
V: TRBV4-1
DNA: TGCGCCAGCAGCCAAGGAGGCGGGAGGGGCGACAATGAGCAGTTCTTC
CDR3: CASSQGGGRGDNEQFF

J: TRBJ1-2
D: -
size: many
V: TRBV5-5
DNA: TGTGCCAGCAGCTTGATGACCGTCTATGGCTACACCTTC
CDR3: CASSLMTVYGYTF

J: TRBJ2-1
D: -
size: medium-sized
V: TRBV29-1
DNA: TGCAGCGTTCCGGACACATACAATGAGCAGTTCTTC
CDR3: CSVPDTYNEQFF

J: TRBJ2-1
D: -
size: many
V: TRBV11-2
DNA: TGTGCCAGCAGCTTAGGCGGTCCGGAGCAGTTCTTC
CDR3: CASSLGGPEQFF

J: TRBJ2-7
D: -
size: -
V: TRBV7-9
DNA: TGTGCCAGCAGCTCAACAGGTTACGAGCAGTACTTC
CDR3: CASSSTGYEQYF

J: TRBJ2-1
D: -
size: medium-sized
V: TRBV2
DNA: TGTGCCAGCCTCCAGGAGCAGTTCTTC
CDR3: CASLQEQFF

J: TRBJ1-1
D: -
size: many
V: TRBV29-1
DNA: TGCAGCGCCAAACACCGTAAGAACACTGAAGCTTTCTTT
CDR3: CSAKHRKNTEAFF

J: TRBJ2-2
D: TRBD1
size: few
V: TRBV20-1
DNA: TGCAGTGCCGGACTGGACAGGGTTACCGGGGAGCTGTTTTTT
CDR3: CSAGLDRVTGELFF

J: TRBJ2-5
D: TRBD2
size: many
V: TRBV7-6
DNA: TGTGCCAGCAGCTTAGTATCCAGCGGGAGTGTCGGAGAGACCCAGTACTTC
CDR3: CASSLVSSGSVGETQYF

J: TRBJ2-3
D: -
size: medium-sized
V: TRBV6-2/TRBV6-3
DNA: TGTGCCAGCAGTTACCCGTTACACGCCGGCACAGATACGCAGTATTTT
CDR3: CASSYPLHAGTDTQYF

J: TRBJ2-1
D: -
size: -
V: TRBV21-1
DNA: TGTGCCAGCACCCCGAAGGATATCGGGAGGTCCTCTCACAATGAGCAGTTCTTC
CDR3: CASTPKDIGRSSHNEQFF

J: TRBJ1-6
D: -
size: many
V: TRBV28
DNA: TGTGCCAGCAGTCCCTCACCTAACAGGCCCGATAATTCACCCCTCCACTTT
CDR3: CASSPSPNRPDNSPLHF

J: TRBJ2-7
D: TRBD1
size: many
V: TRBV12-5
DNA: TGTGCTAGTGGTTTGGGACAGGGAACGGTGTACTTC
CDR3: CASGLGQGTVYF

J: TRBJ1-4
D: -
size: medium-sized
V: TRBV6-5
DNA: TGTGCCAGCAGTTACTGGGGGGATAATGAAAAACTGTTTTTT
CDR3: CASSYWGDNEKLFF

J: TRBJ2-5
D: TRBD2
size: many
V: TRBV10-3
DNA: TGTGCCATCAGTGAGGGGACTAGCGGGAGAGGGGAGACCCAGTACTTC
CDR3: CAISEGTSGRGETQYF

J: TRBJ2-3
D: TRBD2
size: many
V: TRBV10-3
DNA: TGTGCCATCAGAGCGGGGGGGCCCACAGATACGCAGTATTTT
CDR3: CAIRAGGPTDTQYF

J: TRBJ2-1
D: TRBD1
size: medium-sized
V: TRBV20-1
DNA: TGCACCTGGCTGGACAGGCCCACTAATGAGCAGTTCTTC
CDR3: CTWLDRPTNEQFF

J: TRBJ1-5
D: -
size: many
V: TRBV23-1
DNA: TGCGCCAGCAGTCCACCGGGCTGGCATCAGCCCCAGCATTTT
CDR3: CASSPPGWHQPQHF

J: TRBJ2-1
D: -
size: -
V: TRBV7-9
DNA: TGTGCCAGCAGCTTATTAAGCTATGAGCAGTTCTTC
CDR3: CASSLLSYEQFF

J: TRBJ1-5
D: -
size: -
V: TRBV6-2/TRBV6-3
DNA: TGTGCCAGCATCAAGGGAGGATTTGATCAGCCCCAGCATTTT
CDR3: CASIKGGFDQPQHF

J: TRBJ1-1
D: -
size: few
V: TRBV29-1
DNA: TGCAGCCTAAGGGTGAACACTGAAGCTTTCTTT
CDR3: CSLRVNTEAFF

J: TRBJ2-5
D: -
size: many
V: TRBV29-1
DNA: TGCAGCCTCTGGGGAGCGGAGGAGACCCAGTACTTC
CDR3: CSLWGAEETQYF

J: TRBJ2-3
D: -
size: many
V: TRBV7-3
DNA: TGTGCCAGCAGCGCGCTCGGGGCGAGCACAGATACGCAGTATTTT
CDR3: CASSALGASTDTQYF

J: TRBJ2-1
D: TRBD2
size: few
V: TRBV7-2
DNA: TGTGCCAGCAGCTTGGGGACTAGCTCCTACAATGAGCAGTTCTTC
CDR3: CASSLGTSSYNEQFF

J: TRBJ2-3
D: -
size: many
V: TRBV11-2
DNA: TGTGCCAGCAGCTTAGTTGGAGGGGGAAGCACAGATACGCAGTATTTT
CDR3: CASSLVGGGSTDTQYF

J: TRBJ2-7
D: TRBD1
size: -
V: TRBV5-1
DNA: TGCGCCAGCAGCTTTGGGACAGGTCCGTACGAGCAGTACTTC
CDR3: CASSFGTGPYEQYF

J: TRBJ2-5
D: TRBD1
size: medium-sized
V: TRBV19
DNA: TGTGCCAGTTCAGACAGGGGATTCCAAGAGACCCAGTACTTC
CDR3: CASSDRGFQETQYF

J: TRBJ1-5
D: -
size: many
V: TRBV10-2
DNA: TGCGCCAGCAGTGTGGATAGCAATCAGCCCCAGCATTTT
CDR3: CASSVDSNQPQHF

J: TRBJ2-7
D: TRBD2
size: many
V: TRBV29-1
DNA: TGCAGCGTTGTCGGCGGGAGGTCCTACGAGCAGTACTTC
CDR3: CSVVGGRSYEQYF

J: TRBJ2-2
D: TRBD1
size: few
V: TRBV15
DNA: TGTGCCACCAGCGAAACCCTACCGGGACAGATTTTCACCGGGGAGCTGTTTTTT
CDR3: CATSETLPGQIFTGELFF

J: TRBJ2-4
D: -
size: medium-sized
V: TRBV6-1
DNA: TGTGCCAGCAGTGATCACAGGGAAAACATTCAGTACTTC
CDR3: CASSDHRENIQYF

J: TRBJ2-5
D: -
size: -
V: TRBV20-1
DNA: TGCAGTGCTTACAGGGACCAAGAGACCCAGTACTTC
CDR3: CSAYRDQETQYF

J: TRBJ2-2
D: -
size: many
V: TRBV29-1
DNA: TGCAGCGTTGTCTCCAACACCGGGGAGCTGTTTTTT
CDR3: CSVVSNTGELFF

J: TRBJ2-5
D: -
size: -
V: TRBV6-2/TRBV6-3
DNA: TGTGCCAGCAGTTACAGAGGCCCTGGAGACCTACAAGAGACCCAGTACTTC
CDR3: CASSYRGPGDLQETQYF

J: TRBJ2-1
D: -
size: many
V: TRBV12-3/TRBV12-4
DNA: TGTGCCAGCAGTTTCACAGAGGAGCAGTTCTTC
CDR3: CASSFTEEQFF

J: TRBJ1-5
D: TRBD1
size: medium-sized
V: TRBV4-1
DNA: TGCGCCAGCAGCCAAGATACAGGGGGCACCAATCAGCCCCAGCATTTT
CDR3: CASSQDTGGTNQPQHF

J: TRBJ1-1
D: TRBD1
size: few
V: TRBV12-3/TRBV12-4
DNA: TGTGCCAGCAGTAAACAGGGGATGAACACTGAAGCTTTCTTT
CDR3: CASSKQGMNTEAFF

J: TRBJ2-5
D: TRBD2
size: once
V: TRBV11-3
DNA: TGTGCCAGCAGCACCGGGGCGGGACTAGCGGGAGGGCCGTCTAAAGAGACCCAGTACTTC
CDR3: CASSTGAGLAGGPSKETQYF

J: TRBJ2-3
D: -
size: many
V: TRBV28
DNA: TGTGCCAGCGCCCCTGGTGCGGGCACAGATACGCAGTATTTT
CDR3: CASAPGAGTDTQYF

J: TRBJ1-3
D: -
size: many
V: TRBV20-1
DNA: TGCAGTGCTAGGACCGGAAACACCATATATTTT
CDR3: CSARTGNTIYF

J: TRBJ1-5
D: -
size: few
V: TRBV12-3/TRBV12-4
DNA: TGTGCCAGCAGTTTCAACAGGGCTACTAATCAGCCCCAGCATTTT
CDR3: CASSFNRATNQPQHF

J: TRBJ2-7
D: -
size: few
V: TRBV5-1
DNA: TGCGCCAGCAGCCCGTGGACAGAATCACACTACGAGCAGTACTTC
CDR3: CASSPWTESHYEQYF

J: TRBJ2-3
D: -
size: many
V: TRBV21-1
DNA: TGTGCCAGCAGCAGCAAAGTACGTTCGGGGTCCCCAGATACGCAGTATTTT
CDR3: CASSSKVRSGSPDTQYF

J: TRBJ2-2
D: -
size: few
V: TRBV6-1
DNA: TGTGCCAGCAGTGCCGCAGGGCGTTCGGACACCGGGGAGCTGTTTTTT
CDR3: CASSAAGRSDTGELFF

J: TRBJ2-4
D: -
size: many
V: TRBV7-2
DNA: TGTGCCAGCAGCCTCAGGGTAACTGGGGGTTTGAGAAACATTCAGTACTTC
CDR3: CASSLRVTGGLRNIQYF

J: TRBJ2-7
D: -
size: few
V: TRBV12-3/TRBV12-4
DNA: TGTGCCAGCAGTTTCCCAGGGAATCCCTACGAGCAGTACTTC
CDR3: CASSFPGNPYEQYF

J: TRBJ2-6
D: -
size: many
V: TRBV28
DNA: TGTGCCAGCACGGGTGGCAGGAGGACCAACGTCCTGACTTTC
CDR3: CASTGGRRTNVLTF

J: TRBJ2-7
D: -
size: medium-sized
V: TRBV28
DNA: TGTGCCAGCAGTGCTTACAACGAGCAGTACTTC
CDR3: CASSAYNEQYF

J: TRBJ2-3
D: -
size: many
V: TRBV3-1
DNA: TGTGCCAGCAGCCAAGCCCAACTTAGCACAGATACGCAGTATTTT
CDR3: CASSQAQLSTDTQYF

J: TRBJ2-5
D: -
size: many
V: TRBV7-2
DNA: TGTGCCAGCAGCGCATCCACGGGTGAGACCCAGTACTTC
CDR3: CASSASTGETQYF

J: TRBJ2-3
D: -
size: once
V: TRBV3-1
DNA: TGTGCCAGCAACCTTGGGGGGGCCGGGGCAGGCACAGATACGCAGTATTTT
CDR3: CASNLGGAGAGTDTQYF